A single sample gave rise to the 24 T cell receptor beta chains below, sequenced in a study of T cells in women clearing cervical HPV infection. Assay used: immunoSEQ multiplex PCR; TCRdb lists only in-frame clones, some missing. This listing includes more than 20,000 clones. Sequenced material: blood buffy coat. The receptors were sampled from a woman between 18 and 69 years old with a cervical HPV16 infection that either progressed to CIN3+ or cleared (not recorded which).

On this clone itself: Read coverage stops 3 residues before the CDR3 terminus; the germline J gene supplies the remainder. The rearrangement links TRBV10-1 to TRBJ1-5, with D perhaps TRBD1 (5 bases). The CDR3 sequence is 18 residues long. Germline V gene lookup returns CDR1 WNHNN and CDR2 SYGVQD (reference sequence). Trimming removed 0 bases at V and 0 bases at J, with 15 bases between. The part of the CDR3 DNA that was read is TGCGCCAGCAGTGAGTCGGCGGGGGACCCTAATAGCAATCAGCCC. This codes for CASSESAGDPNSNQP. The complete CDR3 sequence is CASSESAGDPNSNQPQHF.

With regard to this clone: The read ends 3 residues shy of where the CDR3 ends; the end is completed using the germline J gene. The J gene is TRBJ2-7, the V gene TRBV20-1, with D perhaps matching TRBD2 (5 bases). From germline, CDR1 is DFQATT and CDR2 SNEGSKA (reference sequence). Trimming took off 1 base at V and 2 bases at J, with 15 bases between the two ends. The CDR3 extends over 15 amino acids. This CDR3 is CSARAPGPGAYEQYF. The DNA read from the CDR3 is TGCAGTGCTAGAGCGCCGGGCCCCGGGGCCTACGAG.

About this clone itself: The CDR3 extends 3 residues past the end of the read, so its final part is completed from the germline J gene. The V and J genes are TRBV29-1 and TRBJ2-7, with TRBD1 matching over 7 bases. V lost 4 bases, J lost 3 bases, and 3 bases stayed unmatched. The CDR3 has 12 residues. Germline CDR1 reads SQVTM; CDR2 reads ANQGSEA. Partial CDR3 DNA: TGCAGCGTTGGACAGGGTGGCTACGAG. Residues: CSVGQGGYE. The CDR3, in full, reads CSVGQGGYEQYF.

The covered CDR3 bases are TGTGCCAGCAGCCCCCAGACAGGGGAGAACGAG. It translates to CASSPQTGENE. The full CDR3 is CASSPQTGENEQYF. The J gene is TRBJ2-7, the V gene TRBV7-9; 8 nucleotides agree with TRBD1. Sequencing ends 3 residues short of the CDR3 end; the germline J gene provides the rest. Losses at the gene ends were 5 bases for V and 5 bases for J; bases not matched to a gene: 8. CDR3 length: 14 amino acids. Germline V lookup: CDR1 SEHNR, CDR2 FQNEAQ (reference sequence).

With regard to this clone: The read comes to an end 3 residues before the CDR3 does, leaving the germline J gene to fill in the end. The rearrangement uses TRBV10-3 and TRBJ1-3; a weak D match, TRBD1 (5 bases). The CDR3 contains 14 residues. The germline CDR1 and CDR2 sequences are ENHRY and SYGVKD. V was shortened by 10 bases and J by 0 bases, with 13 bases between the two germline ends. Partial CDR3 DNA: TGTGCCAACCAAACAGGCCACTCTGGAAACACC. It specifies CANQTGHSGNT. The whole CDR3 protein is CANQTGHSGNTIYF.

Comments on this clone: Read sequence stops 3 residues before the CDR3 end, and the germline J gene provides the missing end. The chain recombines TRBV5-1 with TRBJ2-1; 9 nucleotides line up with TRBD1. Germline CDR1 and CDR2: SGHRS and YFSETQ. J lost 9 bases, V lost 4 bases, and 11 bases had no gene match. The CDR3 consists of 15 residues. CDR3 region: CASSTGDRVDGEQFF. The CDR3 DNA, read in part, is TGCGCCAGCAGCACAGGGGACAGGGTCGATGGTGAG.

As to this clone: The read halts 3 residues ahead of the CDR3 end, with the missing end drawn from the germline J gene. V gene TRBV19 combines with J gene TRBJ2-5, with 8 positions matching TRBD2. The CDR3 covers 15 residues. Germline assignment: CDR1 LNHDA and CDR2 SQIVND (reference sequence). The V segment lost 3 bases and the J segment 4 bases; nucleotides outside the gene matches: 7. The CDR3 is CASSIISGGGETQYF. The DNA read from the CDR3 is TGTGCCAGTAGTATCATCTCGGGAGGGGGAGAGACC.

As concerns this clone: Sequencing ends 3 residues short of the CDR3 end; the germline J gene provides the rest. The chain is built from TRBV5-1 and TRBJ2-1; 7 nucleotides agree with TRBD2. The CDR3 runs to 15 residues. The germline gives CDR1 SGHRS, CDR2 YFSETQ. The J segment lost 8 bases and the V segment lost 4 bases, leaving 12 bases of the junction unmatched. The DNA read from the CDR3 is TGCGCCAGCAGCATAGGACTAGGACCTACGGATGAG. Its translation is CASSIGLGPTDE. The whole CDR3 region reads CASSIGLGPTDEQFF.

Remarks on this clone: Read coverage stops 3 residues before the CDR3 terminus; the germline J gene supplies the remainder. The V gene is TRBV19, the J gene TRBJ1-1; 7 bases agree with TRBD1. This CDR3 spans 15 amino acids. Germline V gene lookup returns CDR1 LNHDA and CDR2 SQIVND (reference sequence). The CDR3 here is CASNPGRGLDYGAFF. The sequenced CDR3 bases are TGTGCCAGTAACCCGGGGAGGGGGCTCGACTATGGC.

CDR3 in amino acids: CASSPHDRATNEKLFF. The CDR3 DNA, read in part, is TGTGCCAGCTCACCCCACGACCGGGCAACTAATGAAAAA. The J gene is TRBJ1-4, the V gene TRBV18; D is ambiguous. Read coverage stops 3 residues before the CDR3 terminus; the germline J gene supplies the remainder. Looked up from germline, CDR1 is KGHSH and CDR2 is LQKENI. This CDR3 is 16 amino acids long. V was cut by 3 bases and J by 0 bases, with 11 bases left in between. The whole variable domain, filled in from reference TRBV18 and TRBJ1-4, reads NAGVMQNPRHLVRRRGQEARLRCSPMKGHSHVYWYRQLPEEGLKFMVYLQKENIIDESGMPKERFSAEFPKEGPSILRIQQVVRGDSAAYFCASSPHDRATNEKLFFGSGTQLSVL.

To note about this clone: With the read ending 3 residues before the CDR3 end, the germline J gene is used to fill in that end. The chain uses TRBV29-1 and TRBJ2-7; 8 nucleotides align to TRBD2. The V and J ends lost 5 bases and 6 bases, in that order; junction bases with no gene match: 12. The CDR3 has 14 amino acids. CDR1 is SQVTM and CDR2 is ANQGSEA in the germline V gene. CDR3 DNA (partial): TGCAGCGTTATGAGGACTAGCTCGCCCTCCGAG. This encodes CSVMRTSSPSE. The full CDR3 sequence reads CSVMRTSSPSEQYF.

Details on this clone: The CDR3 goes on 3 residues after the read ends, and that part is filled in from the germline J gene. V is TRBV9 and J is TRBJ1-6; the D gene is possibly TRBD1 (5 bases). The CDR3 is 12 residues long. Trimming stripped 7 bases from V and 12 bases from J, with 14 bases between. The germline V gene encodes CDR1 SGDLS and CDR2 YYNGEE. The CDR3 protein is CASGGVGRPLHF. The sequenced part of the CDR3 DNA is TGTGCCAGCGGAGGGGTCGGGCGACCC.

Partial CDR3 DNA: TGTGCCAGCAGCTTATTACAGGGGAGGACTGAA. This sequence encodes CASSLLQGRTE. The entire CDR3 reads CASSLLQGRTEAFF. The rearrangement joins TRBV11-2 to TRBJ1-1; the match to TRBD1 covers 7 bases. The read terminates 3 residues ahead of where the CDR3 ends, so the germline J gene completes it. Germline V gene lookup returns CDR1 SGHAT and CDR2 FQNNGV. This CDR3 is built from 14 residues. Trimming cost V 2 bases and J 5 bases; bases outside gene matches: 5. Full variable domain (outside the CDR3, taken from reference TRBV11-2 and TRBJ1-1): EAGVAQSPRYKIIEKRQSVAFWCNPISGHATLYWYQQILGQGPKLLIQFQNNGVVDDSQLPKDRFSAERLKGVDSTLKIQPAKLEDSAVYLCASSLLQGRTEAFFGQGTRLTVV.

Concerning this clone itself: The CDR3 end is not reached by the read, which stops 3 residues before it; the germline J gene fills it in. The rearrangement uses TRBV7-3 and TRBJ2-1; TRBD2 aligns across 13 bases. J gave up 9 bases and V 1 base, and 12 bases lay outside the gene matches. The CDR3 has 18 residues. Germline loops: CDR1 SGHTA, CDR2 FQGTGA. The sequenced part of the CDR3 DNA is TGTGCCAGCAGCTTAAATCCGGCGACTAGCGGGGGGCACCCTGAG. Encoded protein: CASSLNPATSGGHPE. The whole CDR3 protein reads CASSLNPATSGGHPEQFF.

The CDR3 sequence: CASSLAGADEQFF. CDR3 bases read: TGTGCCAGCAGCTTAGCAGGGGCGGATGAG. The gene calls are TRBV7-2 and TRBJ2-1, with D possibly being TRBD1 (5 bases). The read stops 3 residues short of the end of the CDR3; the missing end is completed from the germline J gene. With 0 bases removed from V and 8 bases from J, the gap between germline ends came to 8 bases. CDR3 size: 13 residues. Germline V gives CDR1 SGHTA, CDR2 FQGNSA.

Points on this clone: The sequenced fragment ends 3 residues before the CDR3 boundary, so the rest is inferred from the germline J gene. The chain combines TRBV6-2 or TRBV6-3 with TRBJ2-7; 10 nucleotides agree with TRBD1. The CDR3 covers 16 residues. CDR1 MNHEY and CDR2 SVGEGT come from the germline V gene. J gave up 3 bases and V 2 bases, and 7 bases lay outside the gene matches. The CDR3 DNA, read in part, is TGTGCCAGCAGTTACACCCGACAGGGGGCGAACTACGAG. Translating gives CASSYTRQGANYE. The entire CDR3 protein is CASSYTRQGANYEQYF.

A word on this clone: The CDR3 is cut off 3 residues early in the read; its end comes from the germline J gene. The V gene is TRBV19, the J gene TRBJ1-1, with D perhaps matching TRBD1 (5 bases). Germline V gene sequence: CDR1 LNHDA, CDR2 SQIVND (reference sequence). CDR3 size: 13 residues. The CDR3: CASSSGLDYGAFF. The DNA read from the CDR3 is TGTGCCAGTAGTTCAGGGCTGGACTATGGC.

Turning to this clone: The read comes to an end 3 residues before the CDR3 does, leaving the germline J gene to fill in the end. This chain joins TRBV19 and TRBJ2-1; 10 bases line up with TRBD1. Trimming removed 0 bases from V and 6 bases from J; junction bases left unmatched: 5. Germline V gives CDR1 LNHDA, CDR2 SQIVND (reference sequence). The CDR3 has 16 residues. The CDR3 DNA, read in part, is TGTGCCAGTAGTATAGAAAGGGGACAGGGGACCAATGAG. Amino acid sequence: CASSIERGQGTNE. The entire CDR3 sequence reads CASSIERGQGTNEQFF.

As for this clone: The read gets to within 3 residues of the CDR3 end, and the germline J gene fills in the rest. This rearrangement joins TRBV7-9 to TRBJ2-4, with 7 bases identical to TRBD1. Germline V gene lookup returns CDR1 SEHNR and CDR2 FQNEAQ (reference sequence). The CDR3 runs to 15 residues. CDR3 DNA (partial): TGTGCCAGCAGCCCTGGGACAGCTGAGAACTATGGT. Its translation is CASSPGTAENYG. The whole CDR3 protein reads CASSPGTAENYGQYF.

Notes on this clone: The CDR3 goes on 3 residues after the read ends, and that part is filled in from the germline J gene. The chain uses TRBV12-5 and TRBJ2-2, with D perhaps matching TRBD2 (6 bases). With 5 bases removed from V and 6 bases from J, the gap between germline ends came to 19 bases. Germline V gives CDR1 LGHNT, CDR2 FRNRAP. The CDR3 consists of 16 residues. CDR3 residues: CASGGGPAGEPGELFF. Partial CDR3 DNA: TGTGCTAGTGGTGGAGGGCCCGCCGGGGAACCCGGGGAG.

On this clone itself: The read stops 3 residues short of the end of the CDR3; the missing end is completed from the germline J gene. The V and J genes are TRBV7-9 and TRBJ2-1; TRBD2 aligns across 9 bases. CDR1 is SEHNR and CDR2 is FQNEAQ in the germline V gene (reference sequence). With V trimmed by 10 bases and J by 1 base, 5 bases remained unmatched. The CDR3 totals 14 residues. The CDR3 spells CAKSGGPSYNEQFF. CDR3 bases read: TGTGCCAAAAGCGGGGGGCCGTCCTACAATGAG.

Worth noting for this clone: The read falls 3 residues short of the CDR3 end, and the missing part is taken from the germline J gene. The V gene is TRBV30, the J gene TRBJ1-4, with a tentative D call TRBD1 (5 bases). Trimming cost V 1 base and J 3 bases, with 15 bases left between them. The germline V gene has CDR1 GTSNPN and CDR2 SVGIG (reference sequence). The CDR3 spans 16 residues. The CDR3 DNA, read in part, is TGTGCCTGGAGTGGGGGCTTTCCTGCGGCTAATGAAAAA. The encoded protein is CAWSGGFPAANEK. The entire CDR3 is CAWSGGFPAANEKLFF.

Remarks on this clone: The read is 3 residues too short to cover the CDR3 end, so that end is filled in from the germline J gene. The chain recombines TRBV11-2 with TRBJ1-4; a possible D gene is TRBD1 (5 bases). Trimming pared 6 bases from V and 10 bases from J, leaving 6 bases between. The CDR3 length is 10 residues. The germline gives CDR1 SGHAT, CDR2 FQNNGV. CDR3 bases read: TGTGCCAGCAGGGGGCCAAAA. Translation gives CASRGPK. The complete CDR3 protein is CASRGPKLFF. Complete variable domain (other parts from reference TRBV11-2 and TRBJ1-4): EAGVAQSPRYKIIEKRQSVAFWCNPISGHATLYWYQQILGQGPKLLIQFQNNGVVDDSQLPKDRFSAERLKGVDSTLKIQPAKLEDSAVYLCASRGPKLFFGSGTQLSVL.

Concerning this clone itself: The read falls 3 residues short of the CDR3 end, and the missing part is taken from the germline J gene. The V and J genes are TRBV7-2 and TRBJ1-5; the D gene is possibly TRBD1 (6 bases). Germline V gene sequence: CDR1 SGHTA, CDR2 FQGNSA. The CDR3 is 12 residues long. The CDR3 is CASSLLQGPQHF. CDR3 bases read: TGTGCCAGCAGCCTTTTACAGGGACCC.